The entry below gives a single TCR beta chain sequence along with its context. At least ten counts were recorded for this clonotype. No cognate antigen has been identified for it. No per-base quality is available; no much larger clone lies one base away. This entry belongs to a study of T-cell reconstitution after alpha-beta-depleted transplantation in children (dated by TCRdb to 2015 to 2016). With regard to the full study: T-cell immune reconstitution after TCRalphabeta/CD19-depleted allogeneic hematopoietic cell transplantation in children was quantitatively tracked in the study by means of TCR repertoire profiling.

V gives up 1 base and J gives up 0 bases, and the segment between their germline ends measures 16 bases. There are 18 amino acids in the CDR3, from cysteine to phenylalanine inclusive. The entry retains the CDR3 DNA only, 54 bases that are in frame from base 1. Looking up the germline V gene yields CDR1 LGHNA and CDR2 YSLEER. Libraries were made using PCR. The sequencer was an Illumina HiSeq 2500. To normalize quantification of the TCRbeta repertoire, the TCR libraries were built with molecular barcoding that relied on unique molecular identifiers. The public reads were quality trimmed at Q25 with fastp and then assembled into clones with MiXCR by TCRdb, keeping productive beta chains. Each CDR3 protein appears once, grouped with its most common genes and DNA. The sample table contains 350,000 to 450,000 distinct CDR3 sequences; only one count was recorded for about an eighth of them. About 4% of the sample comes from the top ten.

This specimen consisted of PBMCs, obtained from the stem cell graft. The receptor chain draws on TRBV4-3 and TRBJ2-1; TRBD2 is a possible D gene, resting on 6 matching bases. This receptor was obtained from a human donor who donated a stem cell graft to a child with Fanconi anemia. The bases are TGCGCCAGCAGCCAAGGAGGAGGGGCCTCGAGCTCCTACAATGAGCAGTTCTTC. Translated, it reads CASSQGGGASSSYNEQFF.